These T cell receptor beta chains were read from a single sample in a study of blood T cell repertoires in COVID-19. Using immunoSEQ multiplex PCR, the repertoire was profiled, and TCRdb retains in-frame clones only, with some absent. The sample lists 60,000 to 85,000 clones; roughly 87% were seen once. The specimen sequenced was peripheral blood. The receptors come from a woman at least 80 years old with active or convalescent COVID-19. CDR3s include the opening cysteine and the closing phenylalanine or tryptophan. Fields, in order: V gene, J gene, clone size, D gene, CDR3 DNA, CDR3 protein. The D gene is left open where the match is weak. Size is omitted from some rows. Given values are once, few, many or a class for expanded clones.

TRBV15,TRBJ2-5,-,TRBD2,TGTGCCACCAGCAGAATAGCGGGGGGACCACAAGAGACCCAGTACTTC,CATSRIAGGPQETQYF
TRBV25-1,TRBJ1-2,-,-,TGTGCCAGCAGTAAACAAGGGACACATAACTATGGCTACACCTTC,CASSKQGTHNYGYTF
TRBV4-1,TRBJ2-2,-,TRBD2,TGCGCCAGCAGCCTTGGAGCGGGGGGCACGTGGCGAGGGGAGCTGTTTTTT,CASSLGAGGTWRGELFF
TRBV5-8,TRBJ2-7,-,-,TGTGCCAGCAGCTTGCTTATTTTGCGGGGGCCCTACGAGCAGTACTTC,CASSLLILRGPYEQYF
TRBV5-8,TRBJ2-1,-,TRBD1,TGTGCCAGCAGCCAGCCCCGGGACAGTGACAATGAGCAGTTCTTC,CASSQPRDSDNEQFF
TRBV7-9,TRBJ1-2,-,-,TGTGCCAGCAGCTTAAACAGGGAAACATCTAACTATGGCTACACCTTC,CASSLNRETSNYGYTF
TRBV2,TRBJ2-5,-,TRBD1,TGTGCCAGCAGTGAAATCGAGGGGACAGGGGGGGAGACCCAGTACTTC,CASSEIEGTGGETQYF
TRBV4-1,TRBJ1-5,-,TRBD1,TGCGCCAGCAGCCACCCAGGACAGGGGCCTAGCAATCAGCCCCAGCATTTT,CASSHPGQGPSNQPQHF
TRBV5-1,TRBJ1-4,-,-,TGCGCCAGCAGCTTGGGACACGGAGGGGATGAAAAACTGTTTTTT,CASSLGHGGDEKLFF
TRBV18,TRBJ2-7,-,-,TGTGCCAGCTCACAGGGGTTCGACGAGCAGTACTTC,CASSQGFDEQYF
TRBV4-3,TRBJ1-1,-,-,TGCGCCAGCAGCCAAGACCCCGGCAGGGATTATTGGAACACTGAAGCTTTCTTT,CASSQDPGRDYWNTEAFF
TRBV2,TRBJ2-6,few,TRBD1,TGTGCCAGCAGTGACCGACAGGGGGCTGGGGCCAACGTCCTGACTTTC,CASSDRQGAGANVLTF